This T cell receptor beta chain was profiled in a study of blood T cell repertoires in COVID-19. This clone was counted between two and nine times. TCRdb's copy holds only in-frame clones and misses some; the assay was immunoSEQ multiplex PCR. The data contain around 400,000 clones, roughly 88% of them seen just once; the ten biggest clones take up 1.4%. This CDR3 has 15 residues. The clonotype originates from a woman aged 18-29 years who had been exposed to COVID-19. The gene calls are TRBV12-2 and TRBJ2-7; the table gives TRBD2 as D, unverified against the DNA. TRBV12-2 is tagged as a pseudogene. The sample consisted of PBMCs or T cells enriched from blood (not recorded which). The CDR3 nucleotides read TGTGCAAGTCGCCCCCGGACTAGCTTCCTCTACGAGCAGTACTTC. Translating it yields CASRPRTSFLYEQYF.